Following are 10 T cell receptor beta chains from one sample sequenced in a study of PD-1 blockade in classical Hodgkin lymphoma. Profiling relied on immunoSEQ multiplex PCR, and the TCRdb table lists in-frame clones only, not all of them. The sample has roughly 39,000 clones; 75% to 85% are singletons. Time point reported: cycle 4 day 1 (C4D1), after 6 weeks of nivolumab. Relapse was seen in all patients after autologous stem cell transplantation, and brentuximab vedotin exposure was variable. The source material was peripheral blood mononuclear cells (PBMCs), sampled before the fourth cycle of nivolumab. Source of these receptors: a human donor with classical Hodgkin lymphoma.

This chain links TRBV19 with TRBJ2-1; tentatively, D is TRBD2 (7 bases). This CDR3 comprises 16 residues. The V gene's germline CDR1 is LNHDA and CDR2 SQIVND (reference sequence). Trimming cost V 3 bases and J 0 bases, with 12 bases left between them. In DNA form, the CDR3 reads TGTGCCAGTAGTATTCGGGGGGCCTACTCCTACAATGAGCAGTTCTTC. It specifies CASSIRGAYSYNEQFF.

This rearrangement joins TRBV5-5 to TRBJ2-7; no firm D call. V lost 2 bases to trimming and J lost 0 bases, with 12 bases between them. CDR1 and CDR2 (germline): SGHKS, YYEKEE (reference sequence). This CDR3 contains 15 residues. The CDR3 DNA follows: TGTGCCAGCAGCTTCCTAGATACTTTCTCCTACGAGCAGTACTTC. Amino acid sequence: CASSFLDTFSYEQYF.

This chain links TRBV6-5 with TRBJ1-2; 8 positions match TRBD1. CDR1 and CDR2 (germline): MNHEY, SVGAGI. This CDR3 comprises 14 residues. V trimming: 4 bases; J trimming: 7 bases; junction bases outside the gene matches: 8. CDR3 amino acids: CASSSNGQGGGYTF. The CDR3 nucleotides are TGTGCCAGCAGTTCAAACGGACAGGGCGGTGGCTACACCTTC.

This sequence joins TRBV7-2 and TRBJ2-5; TRBD1 aligns across 7 bases. Germline V gene sequence: CDR1 SGHTA, CDR2 FQGNSA. Trimming cost V 1 base and J 5 bases; bases outside gene matches: 4. The CDR3 covers 14 residues. CDR3 coding DNA: TGTGCCAGCAGCTTAGACAGGGGTTTGGAGACCCAGTACTTC. As protein: CASSLDRGLETQYF.

This clone occurred a few times. In nucleotides, the CDR3 is TGTGCCAGCAGTTACGTTGGGACATCTAACTATGGCTACACCTTC. Encoded protein: CASSYVGTSNYGYTF. The chain combines TRBV6-5 with TRBJ1-2; tentative D call: TRBD1 (6 bases). Germline CDR1 reads MNHEY; CDR2 reads SVGAGI. CDR3 length equals 15 residues. Deletions cut 2 bases from V and 0 bases from J, with 10 bases between.

This clone was picked up one time. The chain recombines TRBV29-1 with TRBJ1-1, with a weak D call TRBD1 (5 bases). The CDR3 consists of 13 residues. CDR1 is SQVTM and CDR2 is ANQGSEA in the germline V gene. The V end was cut by 7 bases, the J end by 1 base, with 13 bases between. The CDR3: CSEDRDGNTEAFF. CDR3 nucleotide sequence: TGCAGCGAGGACCGGGACGGGAACACTGAAGCTTTCTTT.

The V gene is TRBV4-1, the J gene TRBJ2-5; 12 nucleotides match TRBD2. Germline V gives CDR1 MGHRA, CDR2 YSYEKL. The J segment lost 5 bases and the V segment lost 1 base, leaving 5 bases of the junction unmatched. This CDR3 is built from 16 residues. The CDR3 DNA is TGCGCCAGCAGCCAAGTACTAGCGGGGGGCCGGGAGACCCAGTACTTC. Its translation: CASSQVLAGGRETQYF.

This chain joins TRBV7-2 and TRBJ1-1; D remains ambiguous. Trimming shortened V by 2 bases and J by 3 bases, and 10 bases separated the two germline ends. Germline V lookup: CDR1 SGHTA, CDR2 FQGNSA. This CDR3 is 14 amino acids long. The CDR3 reads CASSLSVMDTEAFF. In nucleotides, the CDR3 is TGTGCCAGCAGCTTAAGTGTTATGGACACTGAAGCTTTCTTT.

This clone showed up just once. CDR3 DNA: TGTGCCAGCAGTTACTCCAGGGCTGAAAATTCACCCCTCCACTTT. It specifies CASSYSRAENSPLHF. The rearrangement links TRBV6-5 to TRBJ1-6; D is possibly TRBD1 (5 bases). V was cut by 0 bases and J by 7 bases, with 10 bases left in between. In germline, CDR1 is MNHEY, CDR2 SVGAGI. The CDR3 runs 15 residues.

Only a few counts were recorded for this clone. The chain is built from TRBV10-3 and TRBJ2-1; TRBD2 matches 14 bases. The CDR3 spans 16 residues. The junction had 8 bases not matched to a gene; V was cut back by 6 bases and J by 7 bases. CDR1 ENHRY and CDR2 SYGVKD come from the germline V gene. The DNA for the CDR3 is TGTGCCATCAGACAGCAGACTAGCGGGGGGGCAAATGAGCAGTTCTTC. It yields the protein CAIRQQTSGGANEQFF.